The next 29 T cell receptor beta chains were all read from a single sample in a study of glioma-infiltrating T cells after dendritic cell vaccination. Specified time point: after dendritic cell vaccination, including at tumor progression/relapse. Data came from immunoSEQ multiplex PCR; TCRdb stores just in-frame clones and leaves some out. The top ten hold about 6.8% of the sample, which has roughly 100,000 clones, about four fifths seen once. The sample was blood, taken after dendritic cell vaccination. These receptors were taken from a human donor with glioblastoma.

V is TRBV13 and J is TRBJ2-3; the match to TRBD2 covers 10 bases. The CDR3 is made up of 16 amino acids. Germline values: CDR1 PRHDT, CDR2 FYEKMQ (reference sequence). V shed 0 bases and J 2 bases; nucleotides not matched to a gene: 2. CDR3 coding DNA: TGTGCCAGCAGCTTAGGGCTAGCGGGGGACACAGATACGCAGTATTTT. It specifies CASSLGLAGDTDTQYF.

V and J are TRBV7-2 and TRBJ1-4; D ambiguous. Germline V gene sequence: CDR1 SGHTA, CDR2 FQGNSA. V was clipped by 3 bases and J by 7 bases, with 12 bases between them. CDR3 length: 14 residues. The chain's CDR3 is CASSLVSGVEKLFF. In DNA, the CDR3 is TGTGCCAGCAGCTTGGTATCCGGGGTTGAAAAACTGTTTTTT.

The rearrangement links TRBV13 to TRBJ2-3, with 8 nucleotides matching TRBD2. CDR1 and CDR2 from the germline V gene are PRHDT and FYEKMQ (reference sequence). Germline trimming cut 5 bases from V and 1 base from J; bases unmatched to any gene: 5. The CDR3 sequence is 15 residues long. For the CDR3, the DNA is TGTGCCAGCAGCGATCTTAGCGGGGGCACAGATACGCAGTATTTT. Its protein product is CASSDLSGGTDTQYF.

The V and J genes are TRBV19 and TRBJ2-1; TRBD2 agrees at 10 bases. This CDR3 region has 13 residues. CDR1 and CDR2 from the germline V gene are LNHDA and SQIVND (reference sequence). V shed 8 bases, J shed 4 bases, and the junction held 2 bases outside the gene matches. The CDR3 loop reads CASSAGGYNEQFF. CDR3 nucleotides: TGTGCCAGTTCAGCGGGGGGGTACAATGAGCAGTTCTTC.

This sequence joins TRBV19 and TRBJ1-5; 10 bases are a match to TRBD1. Germline assignment: CDR1 LNHDA and CDR2 SQIVND (reference sequence). The CDR3 contains 16 residues. V lost 3 bases to trimming and J lost 4 bases; unmatched junction nucleotides: 6. CDR3 nucleotide sequence: TGTGCCAGTAGTATTGGGACAGGGGCTGGGAATCAGCCCCAGCATTTT. Encoded protein: CASSIGTGAGNQPQHF.

This chain uses TRBV5-1 with TRBJ2-7; D remains unclear. CDR1 and CDR2 (germline): SGHRS, YFSETQ. This CDR3 has 13 residues. With 2 bases removed from V and 1 base from J, the gap between germline ends came to 7 bases. In nucleotides, the CDR3 is TGCGCCAGCAGCTTAGCCCCATCCTACGAGCAGTACTTC. This gives the protein CASSLAPSYEQYF. The full variable domain, in which reference TRBV5-1 and TRBJ2-7 provide the parts outside the CDR3, is KAGVTQTPRYLIKTRGQQVTLSCSPISGHRSVSWYQQTPGQGLQFLFEYFSETQRNKGNFPGRFSGRQFSNSRSEMNVSTLELGDSALYLCASSLAPSYEQYFGPGTRLTVT.

This clone has a handful of counts. The same CDR3 also results from other DNA sequences found in this sample. The V gene is TRBV19, the J gene TRBJ1-1; no clear D gene. Between the trimmed V and J ends, which lost 3 bases and 0 bases, there was a span of 5 bases. Germline values: CDR1 LNHDA, CDR2 SQIVND (reference sequence). This CDR3 has 13 residues. CDR3 bases: TGTGCCAGTAGTATCTCAGTGAACACTGAAGCTTTCTTT. Protein sequence: CASSISVNTEAFF.

This clone has only a few counts. The chain joins TRBV4-1 to TRBJ2-7; TRBD1 matches at 8 bases. CDR1 and CDR2 from the germline V gene are MGHRA and YSYEKL. V trimming: 1 base; J trimming: 1 base; junction bases outside the gene matches: 6. The CDR3 is made up of 16 amino acids. The CDR3 is CASSQGGRQGSYEQYF. The CDR3 region has the DNA TGCGCCAGCAGCCAAGGGGGCCGACAGGGGTCCTACGAGCAGTACTTC.

The chain couples TRBV2 to TRBJ1-5, with D perhaps TRBD1 (5 bases). V shed 0 bases and J shed 3 bases, with 12 bases lying between them. Germline V gene lookup returns CDR1 SNHLY and CDR2 FYNNEI. The CDR3 extends over 16 amino acids. Written as DNA, the CDR3 is TGTGCCAGCAGTGAAGCGCGGCGGGGGTACAATCAGCCCCAGCATTTT. Amino acids: CASSEARRGYNQPQHF.

This chain links TRBV10-3 with TRBJ1-5; D is unresolved. V was pared by 0 bases and J by 5 bases, with 8 bases between. The CDR3 length is 14 residues. The germline CDR1 and CDR2 sequences are ENHRY and SYGVKD. The CDR3 here is CAISESSRDQPQHF. The CDR3 DNA sequence: TGTGCCATCAGTGAGTCCTCACGGGATCAGCCCCAGCATTTT.

The chain combines TRBV29-1 with TRBJ1-4; D gene ambiguous. Germline lookup yields CDR1 SQVTM and CDR2 ANQGSEA. V was shortened by 6 bases and J by 4 bases, with 12 bases between the two germline ends. The CDR3 is 13 amino acids. DNA for the CDR3: TGCAGCGTGGCCGGGAGCGATAATGAAAAACTGTTTTTT. Its translation: CSVAGSDNEKLFF.

The rearrangement links TRBV6-1 to TRBJ2-1, with 8 bases lining up with TRBD1. Germline V gene sequence: CDR1 MNHNS, CDR2 SASEGT. Unmatched junction bases numbered 10, after V lost 1 base and J lost 8 bases. CDR3 length: 16 residues. DNA for the CDR3: TGTGCCAGCAGTGAAGAGAGGACAGGGACCGTTGATGAGCAGTTCTTC. Amino acids: CASSEERTGTVDEQFF.

This clone came up a few times. The V call is TRBV2, the J call TRBJ1-3, with a possible D match to TRBD1 (6 bases). Germline CDR1 reads SNHLY; CDR2 reads FYNNEI. The CDR3 consists of 12 residues. V shed 6 bases and J shed 7 bases, with 10 bases lying between them. CDR3 amino acids: CASSPDSNTIYF. The CDR3 nucleotides read TGTGCCAGCAGCCCGGACAGCAACACCATATATTTT.

This sequence joins TRBV13 and TRBJ1-3, with D uncertain. CDR1 PRHDT and CDR2 FYEKMQ come from the germline V gene (reference sequence). Trimming shortened V by 0 bases and J by 6 bases, and 9 bases separated the two germline ends. The CDR3 runs to 14 residues. CDR3 amino acids: CASSLGEGVNTIYF. The CDR3 region has the DNA TGTGCCAGCAGCTTAGGTGAGGGAGTAAACACCATATATTTT. The variable domain in full, completed from reference TRBV13 and TRBJ1-3, reads AAGVIQSPRHLIKEKRETATLKCYPIPRHDTVYWYQQGPGQDPQFLISFYEKMQSDKGSIPDRFSAQQFSDYHSELNMSSLELGDSALYFCASSLGEGVNTIYFGEGSWLTVV.

This clone was counted a few times. J is TRBJ1-1 and V is TRBV19, with 7 nucleotides matching TRBD1. The CDR3 is 14 amino acids. From germline, CDR1 is LNHDA and CDR2 SQIVND (reference sequence). The V segment lost 4 bases and the J segment 5 bases; nucleotides outside the gene matches: 7. CDR3 nucleotide sequence: TGTGCCAGTAGTAGTACAGGGGCGAGGACTGAAGCTTTCTTT. This codes for CASSSTGARTEAFF.

This chain connects TRBV5-1 to TRBJ1-4; TRBD1 aligns across 8 bases. V lost 0 bases and J lost 4; bases outside the gene matches: 2. The V gene's germline CDR1 is SGHRS and CDR2 YFSETQ. The CDR3 runs to 15 residues. CDR3 nucleotides: TGCGCCAGCAGCTTGGACAGGGGGGTTAATGAAAAACTGTTTTTT. It specifies CASSLDRGVNEKLFF.

The chain joins TRBV6-1 to TRBJ1-5; the D is unclear. The CDR3 length is 16 residues. Looked up from germline, CDR1 is MNHNS and CDR2 is SASEGT. V gave up 0 bases and J gave up 2 bases, with 11 bases separating them. The CDR3 nucleotides are TGTGCCAGCAGTGAAGCCACACAACAGCGCAATCAGCCCCAGCATTTT. Translated, it gives CASSEATQQRNQPQHF.

The chain joins TRBV10-3 to TRBJ1-3; D ambiguous. Germline CDR1 reads ENHRY; CDR2 reads SYGVKD. This CDR3 has 16 amino acids. V gave up 6 bases and J gave up 0 bases, with 15 bases separating them. The CDR3 sequence: CAISSGREFSGNTIYF. CDR3 DNA sequence: TGTGCCATCAGCAGCGGACGGGAATTCTCTGGAAACACCATATATTTT.

The chain employs TRBV13 and TRBJ1-2, with TRBD1 matching 7 bases. The CDR3 totals 13 residues. V gave up 5 bases and J gave up 5 bases; unmatched junction bases: 5. The germline V gene has CDR1 PRHDT and CDR2 FYEKMQ (reference sequence). The CDR3 sequence: CASSPRDRYGYTF. CDR3 bases: TGTGCCAGCAGCCCTCGGGACAGATATGGCTACACCTTC.

The rearrangement joins TRBV7-9 to TRBJ1-1; possible D gene TRBD1, 6 bases. With 7 bases removed from V and 3 bases from J, the gap between germline ends came to 12 bases. Per the germline V gene, CDR1 is SEHNR and CDR2 is FQNEAQ (reference sequence). CDR3 length: 13 residues. CDR3 in DNA: TGTGCCAGCAACCGACAGGACCACACTGAAGCTTTCTTT. It specifies CASNRQDHTEAFF.

This clone was observed a single time. The gene calls are TRBV19 and TRBJ2-7, with 8 bases aligning to TRBD2. The germline CDR1 and CDR2 sequences are LNHDA and SQIVND (reference sequence). This CDR3 region has 14 residues. The junction had 8 bases not matched to a gene; V was cut back by 4 bases and J by 6 bases. The CDR3 here is CASSTTAGGGEQYF. CDR3 bases: TGTGCCAGTAGTACTACTGCCGGGGGGGGCGAGCAGTACTTC.

This rearrangement joins TRBV15 to TRBJ1-2, with D maybe TRBD1 (6 bases). In germline, CDR1 is LNHNV, CDR2 YYDKDF (reference sequence). V gave up 0 bases and J gave up 7 bases, with 18 bases separating them. This CDR3 is 16 amino acids long. The DNA for the CDR3 is TGTGCCACCAGCAGAGACGTACAGGGAGGGTTTTCTGGCTACACCTTC. This sequence encodes CATSRDVQGGFSGYTF.

The sample holds many counts of this clone. V gene TRBV19 combines with J gene TRBJ2-7; tentative D call: TRBD2 (5 bases). Germline V lookup: CDR1 LNHDA, CDR2 SQIVND (reference sequence). V lost 4 bases and J lost 2, with 15 bases in between. The CDR3 covers 15 residues. CDR3 nucleotide sequence: TGTGCCAGTAGTAACGTGGACCGGGATCCCTACGAGCAGTACTTC. The encoded protein is CASSNVDRDPYEQYF.

The chain joins TRBV5-1 to TRBJ2-7; 10 bases are a match to TRBD1. The trim removed 4 bases at V and 6 bases at J, leaving 4 bases unmatched. Per germline, CDR1 SGHRS and CDR2 YFSETQ. The length of the CDR3 is 13 residues. As DNA, the CDR3 is TGCGCCAGCAGCCCCCGGGACAGGGGCGAGCAGTACTTC. It is translated as CASSPRDRGEQYF.

The gene calls are TRBV6-4 and TRBJ2-1; a weak D match, TRBD1 (6 bases). Germline V gene sequence: CDR1 MRHNA, CDR2 SNTAGT. This CDR3 has 15 residues. V was shortened by 3 bases and J by 2 bases, with 11 bases between the two germline ends. CDR3 sequence: CASSEQGEAYNEQFF. The CDR3 region has the DNA TGTGCCAGCAGTGAACAGGGAGAAGCCTACAATGAGCAGTTCTTC.

This clone is a singleton in its sample. The chain employs TRBV7-2 and TRBJ2-3, with D maybe TRBD2 (5 bases). V was shortened by 5 bases and J by 4 bases, with 10 bases between the two germline ends. Germline values: CDR1 SGHTA, CDR2 FQGNSA. The CDR3 has 13 amino acids. CDR3 loop: CASSLSSSDTQYF. CDR3 nucleotide sequence: TGTGCCAGCAGCCTATCTAGCTCAGATACGCAGTATTTT.

This chain links TRBV25-1 with TRBJ2-3; 10 bases map to TRBD1. The germline V gene encodes CDR1 MGHDK and CDR2 SYGVNS. CDR3 length: 15 amino acids. The V segment lost 8 bases and the J segment 1 base; nucleotides outside the gene matches: 6. The CDR3 bases are TGTGCCAGCGCCCCCGGGACAGGGGGCACAGATACGCAGTATTTT. Its protein product is CASAPGTGGTDTQYF.

The chain recombines TRBV12-5 with TRBJ1-1; TRBD1 is a possible D gene (5 bases). CDR3 length: 14 amino acids. Per the germline V gene, CDR1 is LGHNT and CDR2 is FRNRAP. Trimming took 2 bases from V and 0 from J, leaving 7 bases between them. CDR3 in amino acids: CASGLRGMNTEAFF. The CDR3 DNA reads TGTGCTAGTGGTTTGAGGGGAATGAACACTGAAGCTTTCTTT.

J is TRBJ2-3 and V is TRBV4-1, with 16 nucleotides matching TRBD2. This CDR3 has 18 residues. V shed 4 bases, J shed 6 bases, and the junction held 10 bases outside the gene matches. The germline V gene has CDR1 MGHRA and CDR2 YSYEKL. The chain's CDR3 is CASSLAGTSGGVEDTQYF. For the CDR3, the DNA is TGCGCCAGCAGCCTCGCAGGGACTAGCGGGGGGGTTGAGGATACGCAGTATTTT.